The clone carrying this T cell receptor beta chain was observed many times. This record comes from a study of T-cell reconstitution after alpha-beta-depleted transplantation in children. Preparation of the TCRbeta library used unique molecular identifiers. Using its own MiXCR run on the PCR reads, TCRdb lists one record per CDR3 protein. The sample consists of 150,000 to 200,000 distinct CDR3 sequences, less than 8% of them appearing once. This CDR3 comprises 13 residues. V shed 1 base and J shed 6 bases, with 7 bases lying between them. CDR1 is SGHTA and CDR2 is FQGNSA in the germline V gene. This sequence joins TRBV7-2 and TRBJ1-5; D gene uncertain. This specimen was PBMCs from the stem cell graft donor, taken from the stem cell graft. The clonotype comes from a human donor who donated a stem cell graft to a child with Wiskott-Aldrich syndrome. The CDR3 nucleotides read TGTGCCAGCAGCTTAGAGGGCATTCAGCCCCAGCATTTT. It translates to CASSLEGIQPQHF.